This T cell receptor beta chain was documented in a study of T-cell memory formation after mild COVID-19. TCRdb reprocessed the 5' RACE reads with MiXCR, giving one entry per CDR3 protein. Of 280,000 or so distinct CDR3 sequences listed, approximately 8.4% are singletons. Germline values: CDR1 SGHNT, CDR2 YYREEE (reference sequence). V shed 7 bases and J 4 bases; nucleotides not matched to a gene: 5. The CDR3 consists of 14 residues. The specimen was PBMCs or a T cell subset sorted from them (not recorded which). The receptor's source is a man younger than 35 who had mild COVID-19 (a few samples of this study predate the infection). Cell type and time point are not known. This chain links TRBV5-4 with TRBJ2-1; 10 nucleotides line up with TRBD2. In DNA, the CDR3 is TGTGCCAGCTCAGGGACTAGCGCATACAATGAGCAGTTCTTC. This sequence encodes CASSGTSAYNEQFF. Complete variable domain (other parts from reference TRBV5-4 and TRBJ2-1): ETGVTQSPTHLIKTRGQQVTLRCSSQSGHNTVSWYQQALGQGPQFIFQYYREEENGRGNFPPRFSGLQFPNYSSELNVNALELDDSALYLCASSGTSAYNEQFFGPGTRLTVL.